Below, 5 T cell receptor beta chains from the same sample are listed, as sequenced in a study of T-cell memory formation after mild COVID-19. TCRdb independently ran MiXCR on the 5' RACE reads; one entry per CDR3 protein. The table has about 350,000 distinct CDR3 sequences, about an eighth seen once; the top ten hold 20% to 25%. The sequencing sample was made of PBMCs or a T cell subset sorted from them (not recorded which). These receptors were collected from a man aged 18 to 30 who had mild COVID-19 (a few samples of this study predate the infection). Cell type and time point are not known.

This clonotype was counted ten times or more. The rearrangement joins TRBV24-1 to TRBJ1-1; 9 nucleotides line up with TRBD1. The CDR3 runs to 13 residues. Per germline, CDR1 KGHDR and CDR2 SFDVKD. The V and J ends lost 12 bases and 5 bases, in that order; junction bases with no gene match: 9. The CDR3 DNA reads TGTGCCTCTCGGGGACAGGGAACTACTGAAGCTTTCTTT. This encodes CASRGQGTTEAFF.

This clonotype was picked up a small number of times. The chain carries TRBV4-3 and TRBJ2-5; perhaps D is TRBD1 or TRBD2 (5 bases each). Germline loops: CDR1 LGHNA, CDR2 YSLEER. This CDR3 is built from 15 residues. With 0 bases removed from V and 1 base from J, the gap between germline ends came to 9 bases. CDR3 region: CASSQDGTTQETQYF. CDR3 coding DNA: TGCGCCAGCAGCCAAGATGGGACGACCCAAGAGACCCAGTACTTC.

The chain couples TRBV6-2 or TRBV6-3 to TRBJ2-5; D call uncertain. The germline CDR1 and CDR2 sequences are MNHEY and SVGEGT. The CDR3 length is 13 residues. Trimming stripped 5 bases from V and 7 bases from J, with 14 bases between. CDR3: CASSQSSFGTQYF. CDR3 nucleotides: TGTGCCAGCAGTCAATCTAGTTTCGGGACCCAGTACTTC.

V usage is TRBV7-2 and J usage is TRBJ2-1; D might be TRBD1 (5 bases). The CDR3 totals 14 residues. V was shortened by 1 base and J by 5 bases, with 9 bases between the two germline ends. Germline loops: CDR1 SGHTA, CDR2 FQGNSA. The DNA for the CDR3 is TGTGCCAGCAGCTTAGTTGGGGCGGACAATGAGCAGTTCTTC. It translates to CASSLVGADNEQFF.

V usage is TRBV12-3 or TRBV12-4 and J usage is TRBJ2-7; maybe TRBD1 (6 bases). CDR3 length: 13 residues. V dropped 0 bases and J dropped 6 bases, with 9 bases sitting between them. The CDR3, as DNA: TGTGCCAGCAGTTTAGCGGACAGACCCGAGCAGTACGTC. Amino acids: CASSLADRPEQYV.